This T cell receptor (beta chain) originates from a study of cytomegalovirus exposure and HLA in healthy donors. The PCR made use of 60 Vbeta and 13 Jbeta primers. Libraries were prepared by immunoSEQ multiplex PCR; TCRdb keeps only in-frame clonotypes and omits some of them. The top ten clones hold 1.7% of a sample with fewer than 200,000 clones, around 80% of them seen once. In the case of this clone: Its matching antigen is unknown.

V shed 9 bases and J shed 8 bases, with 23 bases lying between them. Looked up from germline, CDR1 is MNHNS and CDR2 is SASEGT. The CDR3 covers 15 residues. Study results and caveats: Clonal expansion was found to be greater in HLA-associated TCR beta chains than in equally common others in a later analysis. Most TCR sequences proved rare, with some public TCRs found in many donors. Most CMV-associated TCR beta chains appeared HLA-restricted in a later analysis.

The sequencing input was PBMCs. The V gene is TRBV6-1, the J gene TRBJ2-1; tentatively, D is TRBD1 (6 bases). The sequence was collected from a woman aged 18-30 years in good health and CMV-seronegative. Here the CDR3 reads CASQPASRGWDEQFF. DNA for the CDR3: TGTGCCAGTCAGCCCGCTAGCAGGGGTTGGGATGAGCAGTTCTTC.